This T cell receptor (beta chain) was observed in a study of blood T cell repertoires in COVID-19. The table came from immunoSEQ multiplex PCR; TCRdb's copy has only in-frame clones and leaves some out. Among about 250,000 clones listed, 80% to 85% were seen once. CDR1 is SQVTM and CDR2 is ANQGSEA in the germline V gene. V was pared by 7 bases and J by 4 bases, with 13 bases between. The CDR3 consists of 12 residues. The sequenced material came from peripheral blood. The chain is built from TRBV29-1 and TRBJ2-5, with D tentatively TRBD1 (5 bases). The TCR comes from an older person with COVID-19, enrolled during active disease. The DNA of the CDR3 is TGCAGCGCCCTGACAGTCGGAGAGACCCAGTACTTC. Its protein product is CSALTVGETQYF.